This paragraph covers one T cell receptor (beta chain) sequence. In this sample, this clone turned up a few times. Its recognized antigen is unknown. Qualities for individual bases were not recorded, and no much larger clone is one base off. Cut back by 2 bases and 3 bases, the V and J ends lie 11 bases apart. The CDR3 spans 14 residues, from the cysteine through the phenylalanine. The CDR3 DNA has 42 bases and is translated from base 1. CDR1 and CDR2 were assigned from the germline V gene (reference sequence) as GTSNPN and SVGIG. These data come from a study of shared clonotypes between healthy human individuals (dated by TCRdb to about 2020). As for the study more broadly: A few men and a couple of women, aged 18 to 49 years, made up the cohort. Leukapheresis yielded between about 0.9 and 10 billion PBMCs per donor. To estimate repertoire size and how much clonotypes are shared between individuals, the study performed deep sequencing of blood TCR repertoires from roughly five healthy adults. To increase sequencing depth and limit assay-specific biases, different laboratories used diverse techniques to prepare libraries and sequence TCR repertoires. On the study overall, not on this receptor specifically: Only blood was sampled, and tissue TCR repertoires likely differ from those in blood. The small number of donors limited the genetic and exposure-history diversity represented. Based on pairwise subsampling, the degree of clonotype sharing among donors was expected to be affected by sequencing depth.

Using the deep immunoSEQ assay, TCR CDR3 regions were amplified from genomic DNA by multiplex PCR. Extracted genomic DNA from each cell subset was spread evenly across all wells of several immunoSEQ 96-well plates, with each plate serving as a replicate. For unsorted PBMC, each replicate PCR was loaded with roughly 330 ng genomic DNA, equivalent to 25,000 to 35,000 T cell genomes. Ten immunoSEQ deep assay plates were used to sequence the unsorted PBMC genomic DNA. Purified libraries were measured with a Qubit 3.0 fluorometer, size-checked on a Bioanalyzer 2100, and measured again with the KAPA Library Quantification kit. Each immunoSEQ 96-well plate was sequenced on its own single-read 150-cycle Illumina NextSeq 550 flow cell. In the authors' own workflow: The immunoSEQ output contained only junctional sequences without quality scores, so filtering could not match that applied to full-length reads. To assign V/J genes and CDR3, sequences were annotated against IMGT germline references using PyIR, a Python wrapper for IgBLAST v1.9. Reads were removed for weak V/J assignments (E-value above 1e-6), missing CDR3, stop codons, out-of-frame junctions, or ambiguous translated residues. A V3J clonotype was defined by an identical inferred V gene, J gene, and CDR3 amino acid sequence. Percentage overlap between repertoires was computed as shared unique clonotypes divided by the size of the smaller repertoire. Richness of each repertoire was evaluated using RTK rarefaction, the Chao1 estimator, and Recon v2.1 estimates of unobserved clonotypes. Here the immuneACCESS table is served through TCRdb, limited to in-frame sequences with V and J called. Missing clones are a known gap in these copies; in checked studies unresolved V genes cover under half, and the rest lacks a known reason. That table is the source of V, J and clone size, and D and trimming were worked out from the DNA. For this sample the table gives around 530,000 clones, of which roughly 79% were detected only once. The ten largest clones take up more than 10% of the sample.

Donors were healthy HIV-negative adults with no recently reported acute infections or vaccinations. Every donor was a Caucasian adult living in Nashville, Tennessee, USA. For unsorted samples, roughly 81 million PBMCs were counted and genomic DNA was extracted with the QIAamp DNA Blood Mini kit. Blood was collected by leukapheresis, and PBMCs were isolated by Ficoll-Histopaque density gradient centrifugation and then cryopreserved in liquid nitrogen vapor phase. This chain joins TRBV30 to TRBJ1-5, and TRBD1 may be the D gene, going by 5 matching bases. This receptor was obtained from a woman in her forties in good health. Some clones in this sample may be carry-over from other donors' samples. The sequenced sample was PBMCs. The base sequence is TGTGCCTGGAGTAACGGGGGATACAATCAGCCCCAGCATTTT. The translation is CAWSNGGYNQPQHF.